The source of this T cell receptor beta chain is a study of graft-versus-host responses after intestinal transplantation. In the study overall: Grafts that recipients had were multivisceral, liver-intestinal, or isolated intestinal transplants. Each recipient received anti-thymocyte globulin induction, then tacrolimus and steroids for about 3 years.

Broader study findings: GvH clones turned up in recipient marrow; some had shown up first in ileum or blood. There was an association between peak levels of circulating GvH clones and early post-transplant HvG declines.

Clones were read by immunoSEQ multiplex PCR, and TCRdb kept only the in-frame ones, dropping some. The profile shows nearly 95,000 clones, 90% to 95% of them singletons. There are 13 residues in the CDR3. Trimming cost V 5 bases and J 4 bases, with 12 bases left between them. The germline V gene encodes CDR1 SGHDT and CDR2 YYEEEE. Only a few counts were recorded for this clone. Its antigen is still unknown. The genes are TRBV5-6 and TRBJ1-1; a weak D match, TRBD1 (6 bases). The material sequenced was unstimulated CD8+ T cells sorted from spleen or lymph node cells, taken before intestinal transplant. The receptor comes from a human donor who received an intestinal transplant. The CDR3 protein is CASRTTGFTEAFF. Here the CDR3 DNA reads TGTGCCAGCAGGACGACAGGATTCACTGAAGCTTTCTTT.